This T cell receptor beta chain was documented in a study of blood T cell repertoires in COVID-19. For the study at large: Sites in the United States, Italy and Spain provided acute and convalescent COVID-19 samples. PBMCs, B-cell-depleted T cells, or T cells provided the cDNA or gDNA that made up the material.

Patients from Seattle were sampled longitudinally, starting during active infection. V gave up 1 base and J gave up 3 bases; unmatched junction bases: 8. There are 16 residues in the CDR3. Germline lookup yields CDR1 SGHDT and CDR2 YYEEEE. The authors' processing: Reference gene primer amplification yielded estimated nucleated cell counts. Using immunoSEQ multiplex PCR, the repertoire was profiled, and TCRdb retains in-frame clones only, with some absent. The V and J calls and clone size were taken over from that table, and D and trimming were inferred from the DNA. The sample holds approximately 400,000 clones; more than 70% are singletons and the top ten take approximately 12%.

The chain employs TRBV5-6 and TRBJ1-1; 8 bases align to TRBD1. Specimen: peripheral blood. The sequence was collected from a woman between 45 and 60 years old with COVID-19, enrolled during active disease. Written as DNA, the CDR3 is TGTGCCAGCAGCTTGAGGGCAGGGGGCGCTTACACTGAAGCTTTCTTT. Its protein is CASSLRAGGAYTEAFF.